This TCR beta chain was profiled in a study of blood T cell repertoires in COVID-19. In the study overall: Spain, Italy and the United States supplied samples that represented acute and convalescent COVID-19. PBMCs, B-cell-depleted T cells, or T cells were the source of the cDNA or gDNA that made up the material.

Authors' data handling: Amplification of reference gene primers was used by the study to estimate nucleated cell counts. Libraries were prepared by immunoSEQ multiplex PCR; TCRdb keeps only in-frame clonotypes and omits some of them. The V and J calls and clone size come from that table; D and trimming were worked out from the DNA. The repertoire includes 150,000 to 200,000 clones, roughly four fifths of them detected once, and about a tenth sits in the top ten. In its sample, this clone was seen a few times. Germline loops: CDR1 MGHDK, CDR2 SYGVNS. V dropped 8 bases and J dropped 8 bases, with 21 bases sitting between them. This CDR3 has 15 residues.

This rearrangement joins TRBV25-1 to TRBJ1-4, with a possible D match to TRBD1 (6 bases). The sequencing sample was made of peripheral blood. The clonotype was recovered from a human donor in a cohort sampled during active COVID-19. The CDR3 DNA reads TGTGCCAGCTCCGCCTTACAGGGTATTCGCGAAAAACTGTTTTTT. The encoded protein is CASSALQGIREKLFF.